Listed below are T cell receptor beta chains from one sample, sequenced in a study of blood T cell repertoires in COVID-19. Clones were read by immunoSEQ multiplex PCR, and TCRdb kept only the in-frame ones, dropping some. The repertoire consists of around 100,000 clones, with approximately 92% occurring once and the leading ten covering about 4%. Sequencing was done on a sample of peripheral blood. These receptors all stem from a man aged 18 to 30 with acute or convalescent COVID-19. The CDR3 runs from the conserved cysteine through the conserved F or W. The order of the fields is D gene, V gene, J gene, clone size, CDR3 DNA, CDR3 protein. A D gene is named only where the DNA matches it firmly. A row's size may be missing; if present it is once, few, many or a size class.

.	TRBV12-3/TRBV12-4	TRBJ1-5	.	TGTGCCAGCAGTTTTCAGGAGGGTCAGCCCCAGCATTTT	CASSFQEGQPQHF
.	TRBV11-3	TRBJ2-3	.	TGTGCCAGCAGCTTAGGTGGAGGGCGGGGAGATACGCAGTATTTT	CASSLGGGRGDTQYF
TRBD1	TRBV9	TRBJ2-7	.	TGTGCCAGCAGCGTAGGAGACAGGGGGCTCTTCTCCTACGAGCAGTACTTC	CASSVGDRGLFSYEQYF
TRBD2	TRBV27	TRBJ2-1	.	TGTGCCAGCAGTTCCCAGCGACTAGCGGGAGTCAATGAGCAGTTCTTC	CASSSQRLAGVNEQFF
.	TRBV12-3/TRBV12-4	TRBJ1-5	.	TGTGCCAGCAGTTTAGATAGCGTTCAGCCCCAGCATTTT	CASSLDSVQPQHF
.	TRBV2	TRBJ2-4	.	TGTGCCAGCAGTGGGCTTTCCCCCACCTCCAAAAACATTCAGTACTTC	CASSGLSPTSKNIQYF
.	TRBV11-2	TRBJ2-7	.	TGTGCCAGCAGCTCTTTACTATACGAGCAGTACTTC	CASSSLLYEQYF
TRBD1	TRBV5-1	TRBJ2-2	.	TGCGCCAGCAGCGAAGACAGGGCGACCGGGGAGCTGTTTTTT	CASSEDRATGELFF
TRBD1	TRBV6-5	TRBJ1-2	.	TGTGCCAGCACCTCCTCCGGGACAGGGGGCTACACCTTC	CASTSSGTGGYTF
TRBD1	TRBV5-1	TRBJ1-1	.	TGCGCCAGCAGCTTACCAGGGACAGGGAACACTGAAGCTTTCTTT	CASSLPGTGNTEAFF
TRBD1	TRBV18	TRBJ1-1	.	TGTGCCAGCTCACCGCGACAGGGATCGAACACTGAAGCTTTCTTT	CASSPRQGSNTEAFF
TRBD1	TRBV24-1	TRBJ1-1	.	TGTGCCACCAGTGAACCAGGGGGTGCGACTGAAGCTTTCTTT	CATSEPGGATEAFF
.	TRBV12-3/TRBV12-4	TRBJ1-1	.	TGTGCCAGCAGTTTAGGGTGGGAGCTAATGGCTTTCTTT	CASSLGWELMAFF
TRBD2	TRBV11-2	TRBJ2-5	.	TGTGCCAGCACCCGAGCCGGGACTAGCGGGAGAGGCAGGGAGACCCAGTACTTC	CASTRAGTSGRGRETQYF
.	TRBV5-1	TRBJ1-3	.	TGCGCCAGCAGCTTGTCGCCCGGGGCTGGAAACACCATATATTTT	CASSLSPGAGNTIYF
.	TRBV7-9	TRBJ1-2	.	TGTGCCAGCAGCTTAACAGTCGGGGAGCGGTTGGGCTACACCTTC	CASSLTVGERLGYTF
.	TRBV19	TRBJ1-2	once	TGTGCCAGTAGTCTCCGATCCTCCGGACAGACCTACTATGGCTACACCTTC	CASSLRSSGQTYYGYTF
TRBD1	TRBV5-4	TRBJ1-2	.	TGTGCCAGCAGCTTGAAGGGGGCGGGCGTTGTAATCCATGGCTACACCTTC	CASSLKGAGVVIHGYTF
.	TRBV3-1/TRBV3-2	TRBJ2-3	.	TGTGCCAGCAGCCAAGATGGGTGGGGCAACTTTCAACATAGCACAGATACGCAGTATTTT	CASSQDGWGNFQHSTDTQYF
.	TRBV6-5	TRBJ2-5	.	TGTGCCAGCAGTTACTCCTTAGCGGACACTAAAGAGACCCAGTACTTC	CASSYSLADTKETQYF
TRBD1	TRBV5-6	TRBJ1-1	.	TGTGCCAGCAGCTCCTACAGGGGGGCCACTGAAGCTTTCTTT	CASSSYRGATEAFF
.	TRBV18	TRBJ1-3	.	TGTGCCAGCTCACCACCAGCACTCTACGCTACAGGAGGAAACACCATATATTTT	CASSPPALYATGGNTIYF
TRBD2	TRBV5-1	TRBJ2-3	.	TGCGCCAGCAGCCCGGAGGTAGCGGGGGCCGGGGATACGCAGTATTTT	CASSPEVAGAGDTQYF
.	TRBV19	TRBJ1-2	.	TGTGCCAGTAGTTTTTCAGGGGTTGCTAACTATGGCTACACCTTC	CASSFSGVANYGYTF
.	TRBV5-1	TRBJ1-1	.	TGCGCCAGCAGCTTGAGGTCAGGGAAGACTGAAGCTTTCTTT	CASSLRSGKTEAFF
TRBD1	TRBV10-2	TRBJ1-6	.	TGCGCCAGCAGGCCGGGACAGGGAGGTTCACCCCTCCACTTT	CASRPGQGGSPLHF
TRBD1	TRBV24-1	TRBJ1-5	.	TGTGCCACCACCTCCGTACAGGGGCGACAGCCCCAGCATTTT	CATTSVQGRQPQHF
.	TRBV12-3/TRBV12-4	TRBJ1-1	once	TGTGCCAGCATGTCAGGGGTTGAAGCTTTCTTT	CASMSGVEAFF
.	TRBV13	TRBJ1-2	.	TGTGCCAGCAGTATCCCCGAGACAGTTGGCTACACCTTC	CASSIPETVGYTF
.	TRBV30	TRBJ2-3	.	TGTGCCTGGAGTGCAGGCGGGGTTGGGACAGATACGCAGTATTTT	CAWSAGGVGTDTQYF
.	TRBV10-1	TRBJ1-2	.	TGCGCCAGCAGTGGTCAGTTAAACCATGGCTACACCTTC	CASSGQLNHGYTF